What follows describes a single TCR beta chain. Its antigen remains unidentified. PCR involved 60 Vbeta and 13 Jbeta primers. The repertoire was sequenced with immunoSEQ multiplex PCR; TCRdb's copy has only in-frame clones and lacks some. The sample shows about 130,000 clones, 55% to 75% of them seen only once. The source of the sample is a study of cytomegalovirus exposure and HLA in healthy donors. Regarding the study as a whole: Presence/absence comparisons presumed near-even sequencing depth among donors.

The receptor was derived from a human donor in good health. The sample taken for sequencing was PBMCs.

DNA for the CDR3: TGTGCCAGCAGGACAGGGGGGGGTGAGCAGTTCTTC. Translated: CASRTGGGEQFF. J is TRBJ2-1 and V is TRBV27; 9 bases match TRBD1. CDR1 is MNHEY and CDR2 is SMNVEV in the germline V gene (reference sequence). The CDR3 has 12 amino acids. Trimming at V came to 6 bases and at J to 9 bases, leaving 3 bases not matched to a gene.